This entry lists 2 T cell receptor beta chains sequenced from one sample in a study of cytomegalovirus exposure and HLA in healthy donors. The PCR employed 60 Vbeta primers together with 13 Jbeta primers. Sequenced by immunoSEQ multiplex PCR; TCRdb stores in-frame clones only, minus some. The sample includes 150,000 to 200,000 clones, about four fifths of them seen just once. The sequenced sample was PBMCs. The source is a woman aged 18-30 years in good health and CMV-seropositive.

V gene TRBV5-6 combines with J gene TRBJ1-6, with 8 bases aligning to TRBD1. The germline gives CDR1 SGHDT, CDR2 YYEEEE. With V trimmed by 0 bases and J by 4 bases, 3 bases remained unmatched. This CDR3 spans 16 amino acids. CDR3 bases: TGTGCCAGCAGCTTGGGGGACAGGTATTATAATTCACCCCTCCACTTT. Protein product: CASSLGDRYYNSPLHF.

The chain joins TRBV6-5 to TRBJ1-1, with D possibly matching TRBD1 (6 bases). Trimming shortened V by 5 bases and J by 6 bases, and 13 bases separated the two germline ends. The CDR3 extends over 13 amino acids. Germline assignment: CDR1 MNHEY and CDR2 SVGAGI. This CDR3 reads CASSAQGRSEAFF. CDR3 DNA: TGTGCCAGCAGTGCACAGGGTAGATCTGAAGCTTTCTTT.